The 26 T cell receptor beta chains in this list originate from one sample, sequenced in a study of blood T cells in healthy people across ages. Using a J-beta primer mix together with a sample-barcoded 5' primer, a second PCR was run for about 7 to 12 cycles. TCRdb re-called the 5' RACE reads through MiXCR, storing one row per CDR3 protein. The sample holds roughly 900,000 distinct CDR3 sequences, about 28% seen once. The sample comprised blood. All receptors derive from a woman older than 75 in good health.

This clonotype was counted at least ten times. This rearrangement joins TRBV20-1 to TRBJ2-3, with D perhaps assigned TRBD1 or TRBD2 (5 bases each). V lost 6 bases to trimming and J lost 2 bases, with 21 bases between them. The CDR3 is 16 amino acids. Germline V gene sequence: CDR1 DFQATT, CDR2 SNEGSKA (reference sequence). CDR3 protein: CSASPRAMGPTDTQYF. CDR3 DNA: TGCAGTGCAAGCCCCAGGGCCATGGGACCCACAGATACGCAGTATTTT.

The V call is TRBV4-2, the J call TRBJ2-3; 10 bases are a match to TRBD2. The CDR3 is 19 residues long. J was trimmed by 1 base and V by 4 bases; bases with no gene match: 14. Germline V gene lookup returns CDR1 LGHNA and CDR2 YNFKEQ. CDR3 loop: CASSPRSITAGGGTDTQYF. The CDR3 DNA reads TGTGCCAGCAGCCCCCGATCAATTACAGCGGGGGGGGGCACAGATACGCAGTATTTT.

The CDR3 sequence is CASSSVTGRETQYF. CDR3 DNA sequence: TGTGCCAGCAGCTCGGTGACAGGGAGGGAGACCCAGTACTTC. The chain carries TRBV7-9 and TRBJ2-5, with D perhaps TRBD1 (7 bases). This CDR3 contains 14 residues. CDR1 and CDR2 (germline): SEHNR, FQNEAQ (reference sequence). V lost 4 bases, J lost 5 bases, and 14 bases lay in between.

This clonotype was counted between two and nine times. This chain joins TRBV4-3 and TRBJ1-5; the D is unclear. The V gene lost 1 base and the J gene lost 2 bases, with 9 bases spanning the gap. CDR3 length: 15 residues. The germline gives CDR1 LGHNA, CDR2 YSLEER. CDR3 DNA: TGCGCCAGCAGCCAAGCTGTCCAGGGCAATCAGCCCCAGCATTTT. Its protein is CASSQAVQGNQPQHF.

In its sample, this clonotype was seen many times. V is TRBV6-2 or TRBV6-3 and J is TRBJ2-4; 12 bases line up with TRBD2. The CDR3 is 17 residues long. CDR1 MNHEY and CDR2 SVGEGT come from the germline V gene. The trim removed 5 bases at V and 2 bases at J, leaving 7 bases unmatched. The CDR3 region has the DNA TGTGCCAGCAGTCTCCGGACTAGCGGGGCCTCCAAAAACATTCAGTACTTC. Its protein is CASSLRTSGASKNIQYF.

This clonotype was picked up many times. The V call is TRBV6-5, the J call TRBJ2-7, with D tentatively TRBD2 (6 bases). In germline, CDR1 is MNHEY, CDR2 SVGAGI. Deletions cut 2 bases from V and 0 bases from J, with 14 bases between. The CDR3 runs to 16 residues. The CDR3, as DNA: TGTGCCAGCAGTTACGCGGGACCTCGAAGCTCCTACGAGCAGTACTTC. This encodes CASSYAGPRSSYEQYF.

V and J are TRBV5-6 and TRBJ2-6; D ambiguous. V gave up 0 bases and J gave up 4 bases, with 8 bases separating them. There are 15 residues in the CDR3. Germline V lookup: CDR1 SGHDT, CDR2 YYEEEE. The chain's CDR3 is CASSLEWAGANVLTF. The CDR3 DNA sequence: TGTGCCAGCAGCTTGGAATGGGCGGGGGCCAACGTCCTGACTTTC.

The sample holds many counts of this clonotype. This chain joins TRBV10-3 and TRBJ1-2; 7 bases map to TRBD1. The CDR3 has 17 amino acids. The trim removed 0 bases at V and 0 bases at J, leaving 7 bases unmatched. CDR1 ENHRY and CDR2 SYGVKD come from the germline V gene. CDR3 sequence (DNA): TGTGCCATCAGTGAGTCGCGTGGACAGGCCGCTAACTATGGCTACACCTTC. Translating it yields CAISESRGQAANYGYTF.

The chain joins TRBV4-3 to TRBJ2-1, with TRBD1 identical over 8 bases. Trimming took 4 bases from V and 8 from J; bases not matched to a gene: 7. Germline CDR1 is LGHNA and CDR2 is YSLEER. This CDR3 spans 14 amino acids. The CDR3 reads CASSPLRRGHEQFF. The CDR3 DNA is TGCGCCAGCAGCCCTCTCCGCAGGGGGCATGAGCAGTTCTTC.

This clonotype was found many times. The chain couples TRBV20-1 to TRBJ1-5; TRBD1 matches 9 bases. In germline, CDR1 is DFQATT, CDR2 SNEGSKA (reference sequence). CDR3 length equals 15 residues. V trimming: 6 bases; J trimming: 1 base; junction bases outside the gene matches: 7. In DNA, the CDR3 is TGCAGTGCCGAGGCCGGGACAGGGAGCAATCAGCCCCAGCATTTT. Its translation is CSAEAGTGSNQPQHF.

This rearrangement joins TRBV18 to TRBJ1-2; D unclear. Trimming removed 3 bases at V and 7 bases at J, with 9 bases between. CDR1 and CDR2 (germline): KGHSH, LQKENI. There are 12 residues in the CDR3. CDR3: CASSPQESGYTF. The CDR3 DNA reads TGTGCCAGCTCACCTCAGGAATCTGGCTACACCTTC. Together with reference TRBV18 and TRBJ1-2, the CDR3 gives the full variable domain: NAGVMQNPRHLVRRRGQEARLRCSPMKGHSHVYWYRQLPEEGLKFMVYLQKENIIDESGMPKERFSAEFPKEGPSILRIQQVVRGDSAAYFCASSPQESGYTFGSGTRLTVV.

This clonotype was counted between two and nine times. CDR3 in DNA: TGTGCCAGCAGCTTAAATCGAAGGGGCTCTGAAGCTTTCTTT. Its protein is CASSLNRRGSEAFF. The rearrangement uses TRBV7-2 and TRBJ1-1, with TRBD1 as a possible D gene (5 bases). The CDR3 has 14 residues. The V end lost 2 bases, the J end lost 6 bases, and 13 bases lay between the germline ends. Per germline, CDR1 SGHTA and CDR2 FQGNSA.

V gene TRBV18 combines with J gene TRBJ1-2; no definite D call. The CDR3 length is 13 residues. Trimming pared 1 base from V and 8 bases from J, leaving 11 bases between. CDR1 and CDR2 from the germline V gene are KGHSH and LQKENI. In DNA form, the CDR3 reads TGTGCCAGCTCACCACGGGCGGAGAGGGGCTACACCTTC. This encodes CASSPRAERGYTF.

The table lists this clonotype with many counts. The J gene is TRBJ2-1, the V gene TRBV6-5, with D possibly being TRBD2 (6 bases). The CDR3 contains 12 residues. Looked up from germline, CDR1 is MNHEY and CDR2 is SVGAGI. Trimming cost V 2 bases and J 9 bases, with 8 bases left between them. The CDR3 DNA follows: TGTGCCAGCAGTTACGCGGGAAGTGAGCAGTTCTTC. Encoded protein: CASSYAGSEQFF.

The rearrangement uses TRBV20-1 and TRBJ2-2; 7 bases agree with TRBD2. CDR1 and CDR2 (germline): DFQATT, SNEGSKA (reference sequence). This CDR3 contains 14 residues. Trimming removed 5 bases from V and 3 bases from J; junction bases left unmatched: 6. The CDR3 sequence: CSALSGLHTGELFF. The CDR3 DNA follows: TGCAGTGCTCTTAGCGGGTTGCACACCGGGGAGCTGTTTTTT.

A note on this clonotype: An end of the junction does not agree with germline; a read error may underlie this. The rearrangement joins TRBV7-2 to TRBJ1-1; D is possibly TRBD1 (6 bases). The CDR3 length is 13 residues. CDR1 and CDR2 from the germline V gene are SGHTA and FQGNSA. The CDR3 reads CASSLNRVTEAFF. Here the CDR3 DNA reads TGCGCCAGCAGCTTGAACAGGGTCACTGAAGCTTTCTTT.

This clonotype was counted a few times. The chain joins TRBV3-1 to TRBJ2-5; D is undetermined. Germline lookup yields CDR1 LGHDT and CDR2 YNNKEL (reference sequence). Deletions cut 2 bases from V and 2 bases from J, with 9 bases between. CDR3 length: 14 amino acids. CDR3 DNA: TGTGCCAGCAGCCAAAACACAGATCAAGAGACCCAGTACTTC. Protein product: CASSQNTDQETQYF.

This clonotype appeared many times. The J gene is TRBJ1-5, the V gene TRBV20-1; TRBD1 aligns across 7 bases. V shed 7 bases, J shed 2 bases, and the junction held 8 bases outside the gene matches. The CDR3 runs to 14 residues. CDR1 DFQATT and CDR2 SNEGSKA come from the germline V gene (reference sequence). CDR3 amino acids: CSVPKGGRNQPQHF. The CDR3 region has the DNA TGCAGTGTACCTAAAGGGGGCCGCAATCAGCCCCAGCATTTT.

V gene TRBV28 combines with J gene TRBJ2-7; the match to TRBD2 covers 8 bases. Trimming took 2 bases from V and 0 from J; bases not matched to a gene: 3. Looked up from germline, CDR1 is MDHEN and CDR2 is SYDVKM. The CDR3 consists of 15 residues. CDR3 DNA sequence: TGTGCCAGCAGTTTAGCTAGCGGGTTCTCCTACGAGCAGTACTTC. This translates into CASSLASGFSYEQYF.

This clonotype showed up many times. The chain uses TRBV29-1 and TRBJ1-1; D not certain. The CDR3 has 11 residues. The V gene lost 4 bases and the J gene lost 2 bases, with 5 bases spanning the gap. The germline V gene encodes CDR1 SQVTM and CDR2 ANQGSEA. CDR3 in DNA: TGCAGCGTTGTGGGAAACACTGAAGCTTTCTTT. Its protein is CSVVGNTEAFF.

Many counts were recorded for this clonotype. The chain is built from TRBV5-1 and TRBJ2-3, with a tentative D call TRBD1 (7 bases). V lost 4 bases to trimming and J lost 6 bases, with 15 bases between them. Looked up from germline, CDR1 is SGHRS and CDR2 is YFSETQ. The CDR3 sequence is 14 residues long. CDR3 nucleotide sequence: TGCGCCAGCAGCGCGGGACAGTGGGCGGATACGCAGTATTTT. This gives the protein CASSAGQWADTQYF.

As regards this clonotype: This may be a read error, as it is one base from a much larger clone. This chain joins TRBV18 and TRBJ2-4; D gene unclear. Germline lookup yields CDR1 KGHSH and CDR2 LQKENI. The CDR3 totals 16 residues. Written as DNA, the CDR3 is TGTGCCAGCCCACCAAAGCCTGCGCAGGACCAAAACATTCAGTACTTC. It is translated as CASPPKPAQDQNIQYF.

This clonotype was counted at least ten times. V usage is TRBV6-5 and J usage is TRBJ2-6; D gene ambiguous. The CDR3 totals 15 residues. Germline V gene lookup returns CDR1 MNHEY and CDR2 SVGAGI. V was trimmed by 2 bases and J by 2 bases, leaving 7 bases between them. The CDR3 DNA follows: TGTGCCAGCAGTTACGCTGGAACTGGGGCCAACGTCCTGACTTTC. It encodes CASSYAGTGANVLTF.

The chain carries TRBV7-8 and TRBJ2-7; TRBD2 aligns across 7 bases. V shed 5 bases and J 3 bases; nucleotides not matched to a gene: 4. CDR1 and CDR2 (germline): SGHVS, FQNEAQ. This CDR3 spans 13 amino acids. The CDR3 DNA sequence: TGTGCCAGCAGCGGGAGGGCGCGCTACGAGCAGTACTTC. Its translation: CASSGRARYEQYF.

Turning to this clonotype: A read error may produce the germline difference seen at one junction end. This sequence joins TRBV12-3 or TRBV12-4 and TRBJ2-3; perhaps TRBD2 as D (5 bases). The CDR3 runs 15 residues. CDR3 sequence (DNA): TGTGCCAGCAGCGTCGACGGGGTTGGAGCAGATGCGCAGTATTTT. Its translation is CASSVDGVGADAQYF.

The J gene is TRBJ2-2, the V gene TRBV9; possibly TRBD1 or TRBD2 for D (5 bases each). There are 16 residues in the CDR3. V dropped 1 base and J dropped 0 bases, with 10 bases sitting between them. Germline V gene data show CDR1 as SGDLS and CDR2 as YYNGEE. The CDR3 is CASSVQGPANTGELFF. CDR3 nucleotides: TGTGCCAGCAGCGTACAGGGACCCGCGAACACCGGGGAGCTGTTTTTT.